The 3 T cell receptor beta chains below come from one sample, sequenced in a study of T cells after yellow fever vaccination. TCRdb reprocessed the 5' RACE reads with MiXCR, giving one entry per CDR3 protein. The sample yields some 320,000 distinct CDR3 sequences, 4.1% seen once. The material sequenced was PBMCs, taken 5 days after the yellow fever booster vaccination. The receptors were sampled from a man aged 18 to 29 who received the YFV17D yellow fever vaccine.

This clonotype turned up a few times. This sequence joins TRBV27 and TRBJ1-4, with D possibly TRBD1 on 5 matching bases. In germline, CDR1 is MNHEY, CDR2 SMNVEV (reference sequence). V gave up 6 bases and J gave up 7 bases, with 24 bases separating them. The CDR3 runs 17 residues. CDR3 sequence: CASSSPGRSGLGEKLFF. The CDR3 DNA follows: TGTGCCAGCAGCTCACCAGGGCGTTCGGGGTTAGGTGAAAAACTGTTTTTT.

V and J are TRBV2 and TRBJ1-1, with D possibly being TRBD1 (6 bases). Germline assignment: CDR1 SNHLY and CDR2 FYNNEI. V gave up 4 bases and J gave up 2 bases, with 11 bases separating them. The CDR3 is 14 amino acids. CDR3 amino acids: CASSGIQGNTEAFF. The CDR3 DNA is TGTGCCAGCAGTGGGATACAGGGCAACACTGAAGCTTTCTTT.

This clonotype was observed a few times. The CDR3 is CASSGTSGVNEQFF. In nucleotides, the CDR3 is TGTGCCAGCAGCGGGACTAGCGGGGTCAATGAGCAGTTCTTC. V gene TRBV6-2 or TRBV6-3 combines with J gene TRBJ2-1; TRBD2 aligns across 13 bases. Germline values: CDR1 MNHEY, CDR2 SVGEGT. V shed 6 bases and J 6 bases; nucleotides not matched to a gene: 2. CDR3 length equals 14 residues.